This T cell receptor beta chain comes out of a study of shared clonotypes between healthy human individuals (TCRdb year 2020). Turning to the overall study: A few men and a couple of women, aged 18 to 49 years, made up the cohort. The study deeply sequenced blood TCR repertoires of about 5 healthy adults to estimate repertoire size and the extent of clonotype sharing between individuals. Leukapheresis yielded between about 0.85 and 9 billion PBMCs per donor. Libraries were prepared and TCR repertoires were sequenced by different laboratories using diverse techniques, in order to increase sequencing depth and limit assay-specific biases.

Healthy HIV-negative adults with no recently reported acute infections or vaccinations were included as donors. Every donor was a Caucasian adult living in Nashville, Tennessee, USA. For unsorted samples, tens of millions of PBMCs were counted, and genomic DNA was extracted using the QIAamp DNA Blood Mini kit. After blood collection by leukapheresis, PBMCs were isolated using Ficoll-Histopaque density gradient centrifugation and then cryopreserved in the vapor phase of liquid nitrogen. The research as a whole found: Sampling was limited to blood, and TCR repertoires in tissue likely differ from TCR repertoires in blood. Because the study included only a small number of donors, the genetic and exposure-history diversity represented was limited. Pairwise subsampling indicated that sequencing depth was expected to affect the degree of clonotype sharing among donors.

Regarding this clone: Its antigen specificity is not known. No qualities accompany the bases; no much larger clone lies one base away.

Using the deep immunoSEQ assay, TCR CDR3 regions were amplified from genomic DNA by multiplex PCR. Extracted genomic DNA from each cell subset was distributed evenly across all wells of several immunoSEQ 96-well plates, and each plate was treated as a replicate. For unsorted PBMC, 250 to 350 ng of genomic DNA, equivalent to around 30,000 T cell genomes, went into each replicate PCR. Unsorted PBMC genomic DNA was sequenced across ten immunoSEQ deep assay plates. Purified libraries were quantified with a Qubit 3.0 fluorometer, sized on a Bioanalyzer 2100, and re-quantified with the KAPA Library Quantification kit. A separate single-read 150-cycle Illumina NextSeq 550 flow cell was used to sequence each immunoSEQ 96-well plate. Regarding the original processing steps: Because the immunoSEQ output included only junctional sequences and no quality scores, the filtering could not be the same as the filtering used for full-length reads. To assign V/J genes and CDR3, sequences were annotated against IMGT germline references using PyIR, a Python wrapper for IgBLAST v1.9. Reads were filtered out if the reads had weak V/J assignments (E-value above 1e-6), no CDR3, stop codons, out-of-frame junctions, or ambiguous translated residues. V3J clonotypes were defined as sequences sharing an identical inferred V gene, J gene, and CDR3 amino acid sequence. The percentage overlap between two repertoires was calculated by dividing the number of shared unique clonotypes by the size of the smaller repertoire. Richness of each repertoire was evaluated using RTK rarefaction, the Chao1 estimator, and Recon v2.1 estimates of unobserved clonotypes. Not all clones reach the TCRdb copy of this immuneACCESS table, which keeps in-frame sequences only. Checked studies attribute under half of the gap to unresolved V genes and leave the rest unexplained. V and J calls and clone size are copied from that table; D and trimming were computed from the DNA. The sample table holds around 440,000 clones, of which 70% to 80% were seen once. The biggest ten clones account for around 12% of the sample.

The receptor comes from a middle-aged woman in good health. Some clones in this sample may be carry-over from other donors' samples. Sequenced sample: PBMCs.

The CDR3 reads as follows: CASSLGRWVGGYTF. In nucleotide form, the sequence is TGTGCCAGCAGCTTAGGCCGTTGGGTTGGCGGCTACACCTTC. The rearranged segments are TRBV11-2 and TRBJ1-2; the D gene cannot be named for sure. The junction carries 14 bases between V and J, which are trimmed by 1 base and 8 bases respectively. The CDR3, from cysteine to phenylalanine, totals 14 residues. CDR3 DNA only is kept here, 42 bases in frame from base 1. As encoded in the germline V gene, CDR1 is SGHAT while CDR2 is FQNNGV.